What follows are 6 T cell receptor beta chains derived from one specimen sequenced in a study of long-term antiretroviral therapy in people with HIV. The run of the v3.0 immunoSEQ assay was at survey level. Clones were read by immunoSEQ multiplex PCR, and TCRdb kept only the in-frame ones, dropping some. The table shows over 30,000 clones, with around 75% occurring only once. Sequences were derived from unsorted PBMCs, sampled 1.9 years after starting antiretroviral therapy. The receptors were sampled from a young man with HIV.

The V and J genes are TRBV5-4 and TRBJ2-7; D might be TRBD1 or TRBD2, each matching 6 bases. The germline gives CDR1 SGHNT, CDR2 YYREEE (reference sequence). There are 15 residues in the CDR3. Trimming left V 0 bases short and J 4 bases short, with 14 bases between. DNA of the CDR3: TGTGCCAGCAGCTTGGAATCCGGGGGCGGGTACGAGCAGTACTTC. Protein: CASSLESGGGYEQYF.

V is TRBV6-1 and J is TRBJ2-7; tentative D call: TRBD1 (6 bases). Trimming left V 0 bases short and J 4 bases short, with 16 bases between. CDR3 length: 16 residues. Looked up from germline, CDR1 is MNHNS and CDR2 is SASEGT. The CDR3 sequence is CASSEAEVTRGYEQYV. CDR3 sequence (DNA): TGTGCCAGCAGTGAAGCGGAGGTAACTAGGGGGTACGAGCAGTACGTC.

A word on this clone: Its ends do not fully match the called genes, so a read error is possible. This chain connects TRBV29-1 to TRBJ1-4, with D unresolved. This CDR3 spans 12 amino acids. The germline gives CDR1 SQVTM, CDR2 ANQGSEA. This CDR3 is CSVEGDNEKLFF. CDR3 nucleotide sequence: TGCAGCGTAGAAGGAGATAATGAAAAACTGTTTTTT.

This chain links TRBV2 with TRBJ1-6, with D unclear. The germline V gene has CDR1 SNHLY and CDR2 FYNNEI. Trimming removed 7 bases from V and 10 bases from J, with 11 bases in between. This CDR3 has 12 residues. The CDR3 spells CASTEGESPLHF. The CDR3 bases are TGTGCCAGCACAGAAGGAGAATCACCCCTCCACTTT.

The J gene is TRBJ2-1, the V gene TRBV5-4; 7 positions match TRBD1. With V trimmed by 0 bases and J by 6 bases, 9 bases remained unmatched. The CDR3 consists of 16 residues. Germline V gene sequence: CDR1 SGHNT, CDR2 YYREEE (reference sequence). CDR3 protein: CASSLDRGREINEQFF. The CDR3 region has the DNA TGTGCCAGCAGCTTGGACAGGGGAAGGGAAATCAATGAGCAGTTCTTC.

The chain is built from TRBV7-9 and TRBJ2-2; 9 nucleotides match TRBD1. The V and J ends lost 5 bases and 1 base, in that order; junction bases with no gene match: 11. This CDR3 has 18 residues. The germline V gene has CDR1 SEHNR and CDR2 FQNEAQ (reference sequence). CDR3 nucleotide sequence: TGTGCCAGCAGCCCCAGTAGGGGGACAGGGAGGAACACCGGGGAGCTGTTTTTT. It encodes CASSPSRGTGRNTGELFF.